A selection of T cell receptor beta chains follows, all from one sample in a study of spatial heterogeneity in lung cancer. TCRdb reprocessed the 5' RACE reads with MiXCR, giving one entry per CDR3 protein. This repertoire shows about 4,900 distinct CDR3 sequences, just under 30% found once; its top ten account for more than 25%. This specimen consisted of lung tumor tissue, obtained at surgery. These receptors all come from a female donor with early-stage non-small cell lung cancer. The CDR3 runs from the conserved cysteine through the conserved F or W. A D gene is named only where the DNA matches it firmly. The listing skips clone size in some rows; elsewhere it reads once, few, many or a size class.

TRBJ2-3	TRBV29-1	medium-sized	-	CSVEEGPGDTQYF	TGCAGCGTTGAAGAGGGTCCGGGGGATACGCAGTATTTT
TRBJ2-3	TRBV29-1	medium-sized	-	CSVGGGTDTQYF	TGCAGCGTTGGGGGAGGCACAGATACGCAGTATTTT
TRBJ2-1	TRBV28	few	TRBD1	CASRGTGRNEQFF	TGTGCCAGCAGGGGGACAGGGCGCAATGAGCAGTTCTTC
TRBJ2-1	TRBV6-2/TRBV6-3	once	TRBD2	CASSNPLAGSPYNEQFF	TGTGCCAGCAGCAATCCACTAGCGGGAAGCCCCTACAATGAGCAGTTCTTC
TRBJ1-4	TRBV12-3/TRBV12-4	medium-sized	TRBD1	CASSPGGFGEKLFF	TGTGCCAGCAGCCCAGGGGGGTTCGGCGAAAAACTGTTTTTT
TRBJ2-4	TRBV7-6	-	-	CASSLGAGSDIQYF	TGTGCCAGCAGCTTAGGAGCAGGGTCGGACATTCAGTACTTC
TRBJ2-2	TRBV7-2	many	TRBD2	CASSLRLAGANRELFF	TGTGCCAGCAGCCTACGACTAGCGGGGGCCAACCGGGAGCTGTTTTTT
TRBJ2-3	TRBV12-3/TRBV12-4	-	-	CASSSRGTQYF	TGTGCCAGCTCCAGCCGGGGTACGCAGTATTTT
TRBJ2-7	TRBV7-2	-	TRBD1	CASSLRQGTYEQYF	TGTGCCAGCAGCTTGAGACAGGGAACCTACGAGCAGTACTTC
TRBJ1-1	TRBV6-2/TRBV6-3	-	TRBD1	CASREGGPGTEAFF	TGTGCCAGCAGAGAAGGGGGCCCTGGCACTGAAGCTTTCTTT
TRBJ1-6	TRBV20-1	medium-sized	TRBD1	CSATTGALGGNSPLHF	TGCAGTGCTACTACAGGGGCCCTCGGGGGAAATTCACCCCTCCACTTT
TRBJ1-5	TRBV6-1	few	TRBD1	CASSYDRGLGNQPQHF	TGTGCCAGCAGTTACGACAGGGGGCTTGGCAATCAGCCCCAGCATTTT
TRBJ1-1	TRBV9	many	TRBD1	CASSARDRGSDTEAFF	TGTGCCAGCAGCGCCCGGGACAGGGGAAGCGACACTGAAGCTTTCTTT
TRBJ1-2	TRBV28	many	TRBD1	CASSPGTGTNWGYTF	TGTGCCAGTAGCCCCGGGACAGGGACAAACTGGGGCTACACCTTC
TRBJ1-1	TRBV10-3	-	-	CAISESGMWGFF	TGTGCCATCAGTGAGTCGGGTATGTGGGGTTTCTTT
TRBJ2-2	TRBV5-1	many	-	CASSYPRDTGELFF	TGCGCCAGCAGCTACCCCCGGGACACCGGGGAGCTGTTTTTT
TRBJ1-5	TRBV19	-	-	CASSIQGYSNQPQHF	TGTGCCAGTAGTATCCAGGGGTATAGCAATCAGCCCCAGCATTTT
TRBJ1-1	TRBV12-3/TRBV12-4	-	-	CASSLLRRTEAFF	TGTGCCAGCAGTTTATTGAGAAGGACTGAAGCTTTCTTT
TRBJ2-2	TRBV14	-	-	CASSQDLPGTGELFF	TGTGCCAGCAGCCAAGATCTTCCAGGCACCGGGGAGCTGTTTTTT
TRBJ2-6	TRBV19	-	-	CASSTGHSGANVLTF	TGTGCCAGTAGTACAGGGCACTCTGGGGCCAACGTCCTGACTTTC
TRBJ2-2	TRBV28	-	-	CASSILVDGEANTGELFF	TGTGCCAGCAGTATCCTCGTCGACGGGGAGGCGAACACCGGGGAGCTGTTTTTT
TRBJ1-6	TRBV28	-	-	CGTGSSYNSPLHF	TGTGGCACAGGGAGCTCCTATAATTCACCCCTCCACTTT
TRBJ1-2	TRBV12-3/TRBV12-4	few	TRBD1	CASIPLPGQGPFNYGYTF	TGTGCCAGCATCCCCCTCCCGGGACAGGGCCCTTTTAACTATGGCTACACCTTC
TRBJ2-3	TRBV9	few	-	CASSVNSARTDTQYF	TGTGCCAGCAGCGTAAACTCGGCCCGCACAGATACGCAGTATTTT
TRBJ2-3	TRBV28	many	TRBD1	CASGRGDRADTQYF	TGTGCCAGCGGGAGGGGGGACAGGGCAGATACGCAGTATTTT
TRBJ1-1	TRBV5-1	-	TRBD1	CASGDRANTEAFF	TGCGCCAGTGGGGACAGGGCGAACACTGAAGCTTTCTTT
TRBJ1-5	TRBV6-5	-	TRBD1	CASSKTGSNQPQHF	TGTGCCAGCAGTAAGACAGGGAGCAATCAGCCCCAGCATTTT
TRBJ2-3	TRBV9	many	-	CASSPHGGGGTDTQYF	TGTGCCAGCAGCCCCCACGGGGGCGGGGGCACAGATACGCAGTATTTT
TRBJ1-3	TRBV5-1	-	-	CASTLRAGLSGNTIYF	TGCGCCAGCACCCTCCGGGCAGGACTCTCTGGAAACACCATATATTTT
TRBJ2-1	TRBV9	-	-	CASSVDGASYEQFF	TGTGCCAGCAGCGTAGATGGGGCTAGCTATGAGCAGTTCTTC
TRBJ2-5	TRBV20-1	-	-	CSARRVLEETQYF	TGCAGTGCTAGGCGGGTCCTAGAAGAGACCCAGTACTTC
TRBJ2-2	TRBV2	many	-	CAGRLSLNTGELFF	TGTGCCGGTCGTCTATCTTTAAACACCGGGGAGCTGTTTTTT
TRBJ2-3	TRBV5-1	medium-sized	TRBD2	CASSPRLAGDTQYF	TGCGCCAGCAGCCCGCGACTAGCAGGAGATACGCAGTATTTT
TRBJ2-7	TRBV7-8	-	-	CASSFSGTDSYEQYF	TGTGCCAGCAGCTTTTCCGGGACGGACTCCTACGAGCAGTACTTC
TRBJ2-6	TRBV19	-	-	CASNGGAGANVLTF	TGTGCCAGTAATGGAGGGGCGGGGGCCAACGTCCTGACTTTC
TRBJ1-2	TRBV6-5	large	-	CASSTGTHYGYTF	TGTGCCAGCAGCACCGGGACACACTATGGCTACACCTTC
TRBJ2-7	TRBV3-1	-	TRBD2	CASSQYSGGAYEQYF	TGTGCCAGCAGCCAATATAGCGGGGGGGCTTACGAGCAGTACTTC
TRBJ1-3	TRBV29-1	-	-	CSVDSGARNTIYF	TGCAGCGTTGATTCAGGGGCAAGAAACACCATATATTTT
TRBJ2-5	TRBV5-1	many	TRBD1	CASSQGQGNQETQYF	TGCGCCAGCAGCCAGGGACAGGGTAATCAAGAGACCCAGTACTTC
TRBJ2-1	TRBV12-3/TRBV12-4	-	TRBD1	CASSPQGDEQFF	TGTGCCAGCAGCCCACAGGGGGATGAGCAGTTCTTC
TRBJ2-2	TRBV5-6	medium-sized	-	CASSLGARITGELFF	TGTGCCAGCAGCTTGGGAGCGAGGATCACCGGGGAGCTGTTTTTT
TRBJ1-5	TRBV6-5	many	-	CASSYSSNQPQHF	TGTGCCAGCAGTTACTCTAGCAATCAGCCCCAGCATTTT
TRBJ1-2	TRBV5-4	-	-	CASSSAFGYTF	TGTGCCAGCAGCTCGGCTTTTGGCTACACCTTC
TRBJ2-1	TRBV2	medium-sized	-	CASCGWEWDEQFF	TGTGCCAGCTGCGGGTGGGAATGGGATGAGCAGTTCTTC
TRBJ2-1	TRBV20-1	few	TRBD1	CSARVPPGQGTGEQFF	TGCAGTGCTAGAGTCCCCCCAGGACAGGGAACCGGTGAGCAGTTCTTC
TRBJ2-3	TRBV28	once	TRBD2	CASSLIAGNTDTQYF	TGTGCCAGCAGTTTGATAGCGGGGAACACAGATACGCAGTATTTT
TRBJ2-2	TRBV5-4	hyperexpanded	TRBD1	CASSLPDRETGELFF	TGTGCCAGCAGCTTGCCTGACAGGGAAACCGGGGAGCTGTTTTTT
TRBJ2-1	TRBV2	-	-	CATGAENEQFF	TGTGCTACGGGTGCCGAGAATGAGCAGTTCTTC
TRBJ2-3	TRBV9	many	-	CASSSSTRFITDTQYF	TGTGCCAGCAGCTCCTCGACGAGGTTTATCACAGATACGCAGTATTTT
TRBJ2-1	TRBV10-3	once	TRBD2	CAISSSGGADNEQFF	TGTGCCATCAGTTCTAGCGGGGGGGCCGACAATGAGCAGTTCTTC
TRBJ2-3	TRBV7-2	-	TRBD2	CASSLVWLAGGADTQYF	TGTGCCAGCAGCTTAGTATGGCTAGCGGGAGGAGCAGATACGCAGTATTTT
TRBJ1-2	TRBV12-3/TRBV12-4	medium-sized	-	CASSFSRRGYTF	TGTGCCAGCAGTTTTAGTCGACGGGGCTACACCTTC
TRBJ2-4	TRBV6-5	medium-sized	TRBD2	CASSSKRGGHIQYF	TGTGCCAGCAGTTCCAAGCGGGGCGGGCACATTCAGTACTTC